This TCR beta chain was identified during a study of T cell clones after liver transplantation. Only one count was recorded for this clone. V lost 3 bases, J lost 3 bases, and 7 bases lay in between. The CDR3 has 12 residues. Germline V CDR1 and CDR2: SGDLS, YYNGEE. Profiled with immunoSEQ multiplex PCR; TCRdb holds only in-frame clones, not every one. The sample has about 21,000 clones; around 93% are singletons. The TCR sequence derives from a human patient who received a liver transplant. Some T cells may be the graft donor's. This material consisted of CD8+ T cells from blood, taken about 25 months after liver transplant. V gene TRBV9 combines with J gene TRBJ2-7, with D possibly being TRBD2 (6 bases). The DNA for the CDR3 is TGTGCCAGCAGCGCCGGGGGCTACGAGCAGTACTTC. Its translation: CASSAGGYEQYF.